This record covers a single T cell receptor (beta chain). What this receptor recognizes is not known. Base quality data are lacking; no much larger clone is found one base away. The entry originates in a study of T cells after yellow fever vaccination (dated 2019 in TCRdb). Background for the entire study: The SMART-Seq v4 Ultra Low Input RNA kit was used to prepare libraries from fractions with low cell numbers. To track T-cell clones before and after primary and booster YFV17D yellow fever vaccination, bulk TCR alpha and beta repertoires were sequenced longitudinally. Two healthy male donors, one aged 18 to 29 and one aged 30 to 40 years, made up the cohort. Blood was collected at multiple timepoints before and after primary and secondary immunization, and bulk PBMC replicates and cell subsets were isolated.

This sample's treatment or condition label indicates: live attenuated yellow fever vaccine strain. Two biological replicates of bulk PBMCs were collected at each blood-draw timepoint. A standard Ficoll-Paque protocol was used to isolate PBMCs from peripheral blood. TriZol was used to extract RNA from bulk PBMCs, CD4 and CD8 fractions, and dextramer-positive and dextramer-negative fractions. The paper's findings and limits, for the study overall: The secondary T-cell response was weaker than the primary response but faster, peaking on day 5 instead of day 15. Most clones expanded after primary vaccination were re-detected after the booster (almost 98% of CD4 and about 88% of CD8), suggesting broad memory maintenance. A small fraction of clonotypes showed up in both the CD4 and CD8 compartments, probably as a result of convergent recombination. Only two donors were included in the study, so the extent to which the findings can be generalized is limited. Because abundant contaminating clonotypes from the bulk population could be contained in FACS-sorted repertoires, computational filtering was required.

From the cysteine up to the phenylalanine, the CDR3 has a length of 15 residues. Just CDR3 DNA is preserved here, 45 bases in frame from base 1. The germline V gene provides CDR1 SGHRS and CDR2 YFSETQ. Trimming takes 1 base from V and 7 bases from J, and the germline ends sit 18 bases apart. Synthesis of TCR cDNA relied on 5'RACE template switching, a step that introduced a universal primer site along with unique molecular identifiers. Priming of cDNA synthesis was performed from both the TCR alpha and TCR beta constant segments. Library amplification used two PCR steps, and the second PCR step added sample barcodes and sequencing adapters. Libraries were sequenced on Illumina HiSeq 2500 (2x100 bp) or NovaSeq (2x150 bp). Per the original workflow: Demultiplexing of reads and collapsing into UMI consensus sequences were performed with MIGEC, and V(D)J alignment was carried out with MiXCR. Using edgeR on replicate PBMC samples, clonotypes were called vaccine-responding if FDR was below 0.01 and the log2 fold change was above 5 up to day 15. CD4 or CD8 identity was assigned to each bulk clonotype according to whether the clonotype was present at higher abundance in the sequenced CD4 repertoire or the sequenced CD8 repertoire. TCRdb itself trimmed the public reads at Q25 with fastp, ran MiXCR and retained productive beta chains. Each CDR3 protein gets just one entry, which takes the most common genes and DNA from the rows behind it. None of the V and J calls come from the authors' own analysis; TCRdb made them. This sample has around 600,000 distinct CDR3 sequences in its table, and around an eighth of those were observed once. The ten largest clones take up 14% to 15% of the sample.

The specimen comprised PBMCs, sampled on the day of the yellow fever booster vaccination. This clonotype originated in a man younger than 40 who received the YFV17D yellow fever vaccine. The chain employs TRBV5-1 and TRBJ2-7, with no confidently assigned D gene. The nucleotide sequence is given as TGCGCCAGCAGCTTGAATACTTTGATTATAGGGGAGCAGTACTTC. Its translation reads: CASSLNTLIIGEQYF.